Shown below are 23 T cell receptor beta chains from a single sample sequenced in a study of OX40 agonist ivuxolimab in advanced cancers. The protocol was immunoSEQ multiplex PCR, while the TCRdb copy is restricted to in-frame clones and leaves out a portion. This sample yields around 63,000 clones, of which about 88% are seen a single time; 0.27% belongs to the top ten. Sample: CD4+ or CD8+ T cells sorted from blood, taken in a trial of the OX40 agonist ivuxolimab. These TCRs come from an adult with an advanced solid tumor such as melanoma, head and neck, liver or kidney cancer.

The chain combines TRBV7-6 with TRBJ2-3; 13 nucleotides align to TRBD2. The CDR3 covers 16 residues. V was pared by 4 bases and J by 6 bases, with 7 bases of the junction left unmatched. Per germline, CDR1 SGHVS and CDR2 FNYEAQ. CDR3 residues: CASSSLAGGPGDTQYF. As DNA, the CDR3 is TGTGCCAGCAGCTCACTAGCGGGAGGGCCAGGGGATACGCAGTATTTT.

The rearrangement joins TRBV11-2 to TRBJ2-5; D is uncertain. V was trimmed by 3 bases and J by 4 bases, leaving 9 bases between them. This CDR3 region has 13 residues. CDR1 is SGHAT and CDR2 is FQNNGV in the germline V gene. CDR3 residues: CASSFSGGETQYF. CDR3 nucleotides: TGTGCCAGCAGCTTTAGTGGCGGAGAGACCCAGTACTTC. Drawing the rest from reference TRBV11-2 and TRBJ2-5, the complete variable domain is EAGVAQSPRYKIIEKRQSVAFWCNPISGHATLYWYQQILGQGPKLLIQFQNNGVVDDSQLPKDRFSAERLKGVDSTLKIQPAKLEDSAVYLCASSFSGGETQYFGPGTRLLVL.

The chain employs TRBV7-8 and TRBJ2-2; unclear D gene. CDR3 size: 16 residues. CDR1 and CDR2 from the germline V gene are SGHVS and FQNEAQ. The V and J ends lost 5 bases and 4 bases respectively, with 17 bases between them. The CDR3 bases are TGTGCCAGCAGCCTACTGACTTCTCCCGTCACCGGGGAGCTGTTTTTT. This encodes CASSLLTSPVTGELFF.

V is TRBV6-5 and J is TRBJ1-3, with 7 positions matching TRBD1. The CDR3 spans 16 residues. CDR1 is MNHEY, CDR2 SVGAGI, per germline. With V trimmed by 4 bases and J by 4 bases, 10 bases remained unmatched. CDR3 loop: CASSSSPTGHGNTIYF. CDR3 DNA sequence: TGTGCCAGCAGTTCTTCCCCGACAGGGCACGGAAACACCATATATTTT.

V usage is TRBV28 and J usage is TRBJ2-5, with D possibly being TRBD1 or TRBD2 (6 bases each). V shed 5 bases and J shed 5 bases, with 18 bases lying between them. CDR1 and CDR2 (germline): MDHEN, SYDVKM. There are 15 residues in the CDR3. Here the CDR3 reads CASSPAGQGRETQYF. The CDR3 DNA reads TGTGCCAGCAGTCCCGCTGGGCAGGGGAGGGAGACCCAGTACTTC.

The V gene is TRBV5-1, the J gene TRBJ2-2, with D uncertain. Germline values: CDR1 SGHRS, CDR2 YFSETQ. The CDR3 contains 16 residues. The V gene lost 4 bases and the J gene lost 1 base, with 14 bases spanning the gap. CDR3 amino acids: CASSPVRLMNTGELFF. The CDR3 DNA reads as TGCGCCAGCAGCCCGGTTAGACTCATGAACACCGGGGAGCTGTTTTTT. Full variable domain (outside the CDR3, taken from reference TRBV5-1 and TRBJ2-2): KAGVTQTPRYLIKTRGQQVTLSCSPISGHRSVSWYQQTPGQGLQFLFEYFSETQRNKGNFPGRFSGRQFSNSRSEMNVSTLELGDSALYLCASSPVRLMNTGELFFGEGSRLTVL.

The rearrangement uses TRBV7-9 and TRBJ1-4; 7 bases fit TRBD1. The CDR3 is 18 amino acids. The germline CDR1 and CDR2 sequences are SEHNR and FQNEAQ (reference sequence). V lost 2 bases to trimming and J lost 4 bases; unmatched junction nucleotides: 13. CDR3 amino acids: CASSLNWDSQEHNEKLFF. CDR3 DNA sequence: TGTGCCAGCAGCTTAAACTGGGACAGCCAAGAACATAATGAAAAACTGTTTTTT.

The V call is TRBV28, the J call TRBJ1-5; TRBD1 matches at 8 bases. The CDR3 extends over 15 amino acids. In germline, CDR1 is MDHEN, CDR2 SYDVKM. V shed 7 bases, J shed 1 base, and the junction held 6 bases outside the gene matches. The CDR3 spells CASMAGGLSNQPQHF. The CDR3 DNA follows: TGTGCCAGCATGGCAGGGGGCTTGAGCAATCAGCCCCAGCATTTT.

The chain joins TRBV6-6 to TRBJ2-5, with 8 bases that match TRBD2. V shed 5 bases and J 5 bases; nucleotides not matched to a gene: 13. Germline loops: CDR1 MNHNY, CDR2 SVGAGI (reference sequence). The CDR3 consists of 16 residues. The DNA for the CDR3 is TGTGCCAGCAGTCCCCGGGAGGGGGATGGGGCGGAGACCCAGTACTTC. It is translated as CASSPREGDGAETQYF.

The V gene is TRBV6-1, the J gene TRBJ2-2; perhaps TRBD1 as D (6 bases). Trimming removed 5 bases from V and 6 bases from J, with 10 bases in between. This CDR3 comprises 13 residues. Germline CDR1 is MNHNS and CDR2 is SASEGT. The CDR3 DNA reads TGTGCCAGCAGTACCCAGGGGTCCGGGGAGCTGTTTTTT. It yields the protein CASSTQGSGELFF.

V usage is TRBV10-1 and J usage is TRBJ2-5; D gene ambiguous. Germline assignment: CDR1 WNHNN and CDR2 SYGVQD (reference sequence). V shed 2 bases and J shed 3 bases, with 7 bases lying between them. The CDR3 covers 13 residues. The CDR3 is CASSEGSKETQYF. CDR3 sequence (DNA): TGCGCCAGCAGTGAGGGCAGTAAAGAGACCCAGTACTTC.

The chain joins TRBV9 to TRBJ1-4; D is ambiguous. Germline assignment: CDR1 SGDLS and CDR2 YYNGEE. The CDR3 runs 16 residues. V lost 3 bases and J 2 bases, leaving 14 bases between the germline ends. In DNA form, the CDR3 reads TGTGCCAGCAGCGGCGGTTTTTCGGGGACTAATGAAAAACTGTTTTTT. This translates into CASSGGFSGTNEKLFF.

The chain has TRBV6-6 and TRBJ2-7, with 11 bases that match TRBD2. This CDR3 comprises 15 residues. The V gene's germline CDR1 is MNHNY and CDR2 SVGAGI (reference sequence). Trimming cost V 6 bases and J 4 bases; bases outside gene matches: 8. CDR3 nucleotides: TGTGCCAGCAGGCCCGGGACTAGCGGACGTTACGAGCAGTACTTC. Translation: CASRPGTSGRYEQYF.

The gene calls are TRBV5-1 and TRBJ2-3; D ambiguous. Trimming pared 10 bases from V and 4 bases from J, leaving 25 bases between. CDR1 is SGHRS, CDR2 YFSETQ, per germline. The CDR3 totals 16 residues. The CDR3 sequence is CASHLGLTTAPDTQYF. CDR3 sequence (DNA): TGCGCCTCCCACCTAGGGTTAACGACCGCCCCAGATACGCAGTATTTT.

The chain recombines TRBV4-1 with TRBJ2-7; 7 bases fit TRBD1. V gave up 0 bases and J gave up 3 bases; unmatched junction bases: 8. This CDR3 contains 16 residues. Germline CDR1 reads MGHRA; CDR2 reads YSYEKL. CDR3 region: CASSQDMRQGGYEQYF. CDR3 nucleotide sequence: TGCGCCAGCAGCCAAGATATGAGACAGGGCGGCTACGAGCAGTACTTC.

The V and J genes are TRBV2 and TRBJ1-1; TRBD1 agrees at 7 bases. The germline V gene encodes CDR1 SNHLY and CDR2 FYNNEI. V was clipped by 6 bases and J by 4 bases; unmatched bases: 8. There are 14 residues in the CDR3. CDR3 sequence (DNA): TGTGCCAGCAGCAGACAGGGTTGGGGCACTGAAGCTTTCTTT. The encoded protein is CASSRQGWGTEAFF.

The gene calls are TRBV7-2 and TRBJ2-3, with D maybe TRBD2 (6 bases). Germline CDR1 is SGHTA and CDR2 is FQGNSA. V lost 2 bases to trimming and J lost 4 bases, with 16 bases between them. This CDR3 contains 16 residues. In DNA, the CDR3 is TGTGCCAGCAGCTTATTTACTGGGGGACTGGCAGATACGCAGTATTTT. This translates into CASSLFTGGLADTQYF.

CDR3 loop: CASSPSGGANTIYF. CDR3 sequence (DNA): TGTGCCAGCTCACCGTCAGGGGGTGCAAACACCATATATTTT. The chain joins TRBV18 to TRBJ1-3, with TRBD1 matching 7 bases. The CDR3 contains 14 residues. The germline CDR1 and CDR2 sequences are KGHSH and LQKENI. The V segment lost 3 bases and the J segment 6 bases; nucleotides outside the gene matches: 5.

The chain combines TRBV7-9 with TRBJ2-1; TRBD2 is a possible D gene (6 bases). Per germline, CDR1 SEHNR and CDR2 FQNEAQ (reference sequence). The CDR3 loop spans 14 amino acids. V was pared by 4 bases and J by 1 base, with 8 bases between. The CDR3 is CASSWGVSYNEQFF. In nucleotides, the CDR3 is TGTGCCAGCAGCTGGGGGGTTTCCTACAATGAGCAGTTCTTC.

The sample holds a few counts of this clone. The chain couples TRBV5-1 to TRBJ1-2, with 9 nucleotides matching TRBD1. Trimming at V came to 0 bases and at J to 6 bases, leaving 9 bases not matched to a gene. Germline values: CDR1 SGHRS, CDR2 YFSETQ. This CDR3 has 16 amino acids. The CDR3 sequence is CASSLGGQGRFDGYTF. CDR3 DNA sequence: TGCGCCAGCAGCTTGGGGGGACAGGGCCGGTTTGATGGCTACACCTTC. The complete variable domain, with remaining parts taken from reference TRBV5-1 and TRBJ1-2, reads KAGVTQTPRYLIKTRGQQVTLSCSPISGHRSVSWYQQTPGQGLQFLFEYFSETQRNKGNFPGRFSGRQFSNSRSEMNVSTLELGDSALYLCASSLGGQGRFDGYTFGSGTRLTVV.

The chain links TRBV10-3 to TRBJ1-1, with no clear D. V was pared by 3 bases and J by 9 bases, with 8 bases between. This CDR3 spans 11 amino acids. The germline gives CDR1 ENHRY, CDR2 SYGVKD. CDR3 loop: CAISEGSKAFF. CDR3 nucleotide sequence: TGTGCCATCAGTGAAGGTTCGAAAGCTTTCTTT.

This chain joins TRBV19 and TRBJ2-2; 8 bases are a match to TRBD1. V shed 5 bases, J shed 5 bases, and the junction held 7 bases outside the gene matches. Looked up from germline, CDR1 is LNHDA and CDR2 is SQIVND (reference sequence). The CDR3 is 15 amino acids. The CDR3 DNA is TGTGCCAGTAGTCCCTGGACAGGGTCGACCGGGGAGCTGTTTTTT. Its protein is CASSPWTGSTGELFF.

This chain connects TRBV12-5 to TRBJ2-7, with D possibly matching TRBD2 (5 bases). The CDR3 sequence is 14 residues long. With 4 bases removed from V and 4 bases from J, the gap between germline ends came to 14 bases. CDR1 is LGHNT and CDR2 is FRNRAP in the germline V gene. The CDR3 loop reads CASGSRGGRYEQYF. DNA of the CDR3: TGTGCTAGTGGTTCCCGAGGAGGACGGTACGAGCAGTACTTC.